The T cell receptor beta chain described here comes from a study of CD8+ T cells in alopecia areata. Study observations and caveats: Higher clonality and more expanded CD8+ clones appeared in lesional than normal scalp. The study found TCR sharing across patients less clear than in mice, possibly for HLA reasons.

Trimming pared 5 bases from V and 0 bases from J, leaving 8 bases between. This CDR3 has 14 residues. In germline, CDR1 is LNHNV, CDR2 YYDKDF (reference sequence). The count of this clone is one. The antigen is unknown. RNA extraction and reverse transcription yielded cDNA as sequencing template. The method was immunoSEQ multiplex PCR; TCRdb's version includes in-frame clones alone and lacks a portion of them. The sample has about 210,000 clones, around 65% seen once; the top ten hold roughly 4.2%. The treatment is: oral pan-JAK inhibitor, 5-10 mg twice daily. Peripheral blood and lesional scalp punch biopsies were taken from alopecia areata patients. Sorting separated CD4+ and CD8+ T cells out of PBMCs.

This material consisted of CD4+ T cells sorted from blood, taken at week 4, from a patient treated with tofacitinib. The receptor was derived from a human donor with alopecia areata. The rearrangement joins TRBV15 to TRBJ1-3; D unclear. The CDR3 loop is CATSARISGNTIYF. The CDR3 DNA sequence: TGTGCCACCAGCGCCCGCATCTCTGGAAACACCATATATTTT.